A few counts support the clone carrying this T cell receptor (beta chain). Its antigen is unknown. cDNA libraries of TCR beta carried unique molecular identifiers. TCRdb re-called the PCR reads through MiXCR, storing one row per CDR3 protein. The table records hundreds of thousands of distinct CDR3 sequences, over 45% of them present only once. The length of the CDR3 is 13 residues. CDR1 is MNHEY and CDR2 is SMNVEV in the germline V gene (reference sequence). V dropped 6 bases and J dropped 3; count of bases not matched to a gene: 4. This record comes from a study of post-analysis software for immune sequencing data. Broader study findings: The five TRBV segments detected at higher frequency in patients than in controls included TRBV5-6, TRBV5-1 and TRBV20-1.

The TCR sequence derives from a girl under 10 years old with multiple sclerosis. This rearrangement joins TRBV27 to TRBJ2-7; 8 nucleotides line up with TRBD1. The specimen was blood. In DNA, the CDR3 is TGTGCCAGCAGCTTGACAGGGGTCTACGAGCAGTACTTC. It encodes CASSLTGVYEQYF.